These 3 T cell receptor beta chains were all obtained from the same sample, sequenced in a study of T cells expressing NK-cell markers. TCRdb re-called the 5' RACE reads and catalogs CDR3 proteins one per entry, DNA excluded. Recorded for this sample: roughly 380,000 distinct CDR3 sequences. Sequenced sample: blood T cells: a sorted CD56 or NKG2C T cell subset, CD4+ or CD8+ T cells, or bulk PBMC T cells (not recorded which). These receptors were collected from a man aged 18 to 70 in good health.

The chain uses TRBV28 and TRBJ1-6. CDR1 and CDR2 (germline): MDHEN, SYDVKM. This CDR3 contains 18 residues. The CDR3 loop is CASSPAEGLGSYNSPLHF.

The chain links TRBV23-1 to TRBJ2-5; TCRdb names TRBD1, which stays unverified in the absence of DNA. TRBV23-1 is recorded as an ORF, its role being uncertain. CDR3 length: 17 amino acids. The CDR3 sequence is CASSQSPGLELRETQYF.

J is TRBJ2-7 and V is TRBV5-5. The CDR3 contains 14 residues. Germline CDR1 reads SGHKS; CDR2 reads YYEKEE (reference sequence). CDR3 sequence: CASSHTGRFYEQYF.